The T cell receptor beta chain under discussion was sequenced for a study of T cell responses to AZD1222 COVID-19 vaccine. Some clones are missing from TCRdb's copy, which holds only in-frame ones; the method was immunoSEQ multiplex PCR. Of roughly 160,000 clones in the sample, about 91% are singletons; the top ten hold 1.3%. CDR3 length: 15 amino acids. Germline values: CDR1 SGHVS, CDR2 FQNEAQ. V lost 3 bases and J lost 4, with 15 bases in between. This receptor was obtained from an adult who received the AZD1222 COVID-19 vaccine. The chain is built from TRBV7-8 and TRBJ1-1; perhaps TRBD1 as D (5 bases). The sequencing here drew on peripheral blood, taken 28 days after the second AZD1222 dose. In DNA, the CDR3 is TGTGCCAGCAGCTTCTCGAGGGGTGGTGGCACTGAAGCTTTCTTT. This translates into CASSFSRGGGTEAFF.